Following are 2 T cell receptor beta chains from one sample sequenced in a study of molecular identifiers for immune sequencing clone quantification. One entry per CDR3 protein, called by TCRdb with MiXCR from the PCR reads. The sample lists nearly 650,000 distinct CDR3 sequences; around 25% were seen once. Sequencing was performed on naive CD8+ T cells from blood, with Jurkat cell RNA spiked in. Subset meaning: FACS-sorted CD8+CD4-CCR7+CD45RA+ naive T cells. These receptors were taken from a human donor in good health. Some libraries in this study had Jurkat cell RNA spiked in.

The V gene is TRBV27, the J gene TRBJ2-7; 15 nucleotides match TRBD2. Germline V gene sequence: CDR1 MNHEY, CDR2 SMNVEV (reference sequence). Germline trimming cut 1 base from V and 0 bases from J; bases unmatched to any gene: 4. The CDR3 loop spans 18 amino acids. The CDR3 spells CASSLYGTSGRPSYEQYF. The CDR3 nucleotides are TGTGCCAGCAGTTTATATGGGACTAGCGGGAGGCCCTCCTACGAGCAGTACTTC.

A word on this clonotype: Relative to the germline gene, one junction end is altered; a read error may explain this. V usage is TRBV28 and J usage is TRBJ1-1; D gene uncertain. The CDR3 totals 11 residues. CDR1 is MDHEN and CDR2 is SYDVKM in the germline V gene. In DNA form, the CDR3 reads TGTGCCAGCAGTTTGGGTACCGAAGCTCTCTTT. Protein sequence: CASSLGTEALF.